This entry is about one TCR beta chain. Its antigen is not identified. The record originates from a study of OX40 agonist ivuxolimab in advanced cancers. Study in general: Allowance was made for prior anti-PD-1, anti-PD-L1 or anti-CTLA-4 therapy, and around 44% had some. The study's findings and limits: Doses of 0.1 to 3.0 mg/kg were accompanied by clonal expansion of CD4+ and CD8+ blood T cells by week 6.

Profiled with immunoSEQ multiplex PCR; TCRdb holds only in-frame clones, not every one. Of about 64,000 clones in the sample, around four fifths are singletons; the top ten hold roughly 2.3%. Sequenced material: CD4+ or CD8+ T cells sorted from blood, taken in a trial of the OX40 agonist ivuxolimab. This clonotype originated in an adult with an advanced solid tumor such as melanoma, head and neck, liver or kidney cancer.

CDR3 DNA: TGTGCCAGCAGTCAAGAGGGGCTCCCGAACACCGGGGAGCTGTTTTTT. It is translated as CASSQEGLPNTGELFF. This rearrangement joins TRBV7-3 to TRBJ2-2; tentatively, D is TRBD1 or TRBD2 (5 bases each). V shed 6 bases and J shed 0 bases, with 14 bases lying between them. From germline, CDR1 is SGHTA and CDR2 FQGTGA. The CDR3 has 16 amino acids.